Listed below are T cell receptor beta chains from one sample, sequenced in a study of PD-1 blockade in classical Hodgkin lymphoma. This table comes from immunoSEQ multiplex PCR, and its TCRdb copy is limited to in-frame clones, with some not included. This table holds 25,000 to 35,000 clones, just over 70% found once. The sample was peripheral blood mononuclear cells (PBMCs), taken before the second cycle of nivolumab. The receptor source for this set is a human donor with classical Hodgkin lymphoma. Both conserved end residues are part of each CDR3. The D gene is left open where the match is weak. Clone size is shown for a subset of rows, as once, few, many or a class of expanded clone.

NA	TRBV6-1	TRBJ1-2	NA	TGTGCCAGCAGCGACAGTCCCCTCGATAACTATGGCTACACCTTC	CASSDSPLDNYGYTF
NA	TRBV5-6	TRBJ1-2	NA	TGTGCCAGCAGAACTCCCCGGGAGGCCTATGGCTACACCTTC	CASRTPREAYGYTF
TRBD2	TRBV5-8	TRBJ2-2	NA	TGTGCCAGCAGCTTGGGGAGTCTAGCGGGTACCGGGGAGCTGTTTTTT	CASSLGSLAGTGELFF
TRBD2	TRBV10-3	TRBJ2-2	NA	TGTGCCATCAGTGAGGTCGGGGGGGCTGAGCTGTTTTTT	CAISEVGGAELFF
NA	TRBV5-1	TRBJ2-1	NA	TGCGCCAGCAGCTTCAACGGCGGCTCCTACAATGAGCAGTTCTTC	CASSFNGGSYNEQFF
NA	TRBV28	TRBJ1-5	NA	TGTGCCACCGGGGGAGATAGCAATCAGCCCCAGCATTTT	CATGGDSNQPQHF
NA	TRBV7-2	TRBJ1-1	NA	TGTGCCAGCAGCTGGGGGGACATTCCGAACACTGAAGCTTTCTTT	CASSWGDIPNTEAFF
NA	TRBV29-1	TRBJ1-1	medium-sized	TGCAGCGTTGGAGGCCTCAAGGGTCGCCGAGGCGCTGAAGCTTTCTTT	CSVGGLKGRRGAEAFF
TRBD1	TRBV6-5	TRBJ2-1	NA	TGTGCCAGCAGACCCCCCAGGGGGTCTTACAATGAGCAGTTCTTC	CASRPPRGSYNEQFF
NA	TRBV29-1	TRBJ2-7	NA	TGCAGCGTTGGTCGGGAGAACTCCTACGAGCAGTACTTC	CSVGRENSYEQYF
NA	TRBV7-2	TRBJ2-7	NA	TGTGCCAGCAGCTTAGGAGTGAGGCGGGCCCGGGACGAGCAGTACTTC	CASSLGVRRARDEQYF
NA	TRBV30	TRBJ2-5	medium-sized	TGTGCCTGGAGTGTCCGGCAGGGGTACCAAGAGACCCAGTACTTC	CAWSVRQGYQETQYF
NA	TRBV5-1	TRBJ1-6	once	TGCGCCAGCAGCTTGGGACTGGGGACTAATAATTCACCCCTCCACTTT	CASSLGLGTNNSPLHF
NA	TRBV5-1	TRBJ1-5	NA	TGCGCCAGCAGCTTGGCCCCCAGTAGCAATCAGCCCCAGCATTTT	CASSLAPSSNQPQHF
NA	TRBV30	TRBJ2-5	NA	TGTGCCTGGAGTGTAGGGGGGGTCGGGGAGACCCAGTACTTC	CAWSVGGVGETQYF
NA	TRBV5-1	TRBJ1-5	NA	TGCGCCAGCAGCTTGGACGGCATAAATCAGCCCCAGCATTTT	CASSLDGINQPQHF
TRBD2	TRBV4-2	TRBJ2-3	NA	TGTGCCAGCAGCCAAAGGACTAGCGGGACTGTAGATACGCAGTATTTT	CASSQRTSGTVDTQYF
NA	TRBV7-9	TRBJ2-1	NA	TGTGCCAGCAGCTTCCTGGCCTACGGGGAGCAGTTCTTC	CASSFLAYGEQFF
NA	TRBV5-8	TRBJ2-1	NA	TGTGCCAGCAGCCGAGGGGCACGCTCCTACAATGAGCAGTTCTTC	CASSRGARSYNEQFF
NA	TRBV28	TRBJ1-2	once	TGTGCCAGCAGGGATAGAAGCAGGGTCGGTAACTATGGCTACACCTTC	CASRDRSRVGNYGYTF
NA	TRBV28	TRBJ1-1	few	TGTGCCAGCAGGGAGACGTTCACTGAAGCTTTCTTT	CASRETFTEAFF
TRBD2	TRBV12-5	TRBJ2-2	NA	TGTGCTAGTGGTTCTCCCCCGCAGTATAGCGGGACCGCGAGGAGTTGTCGGCTGTTTTTT	CASGSPPQYSGTARSCRLFF
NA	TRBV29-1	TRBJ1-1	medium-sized	TGCAGCGTAACCCCGGGGTCTGAAGCTTTCTTT	CSVTPGSEAFF
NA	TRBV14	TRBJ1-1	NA	TGTGCCAGCAGCCTAGCTCAGGGGCGCAGGGCTTTCTTT	CASSLAQGRRAFF
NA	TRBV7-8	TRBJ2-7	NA	TGTGCCAGCAGCTTAACTCCGGGACAAGGCTACGAGCAGTACTTC	CASSLTPGQGYEQYF